This T cell receptor beta chain was sequenced during a study of PD-L1 blockade in urothelial cancer. This CDR3 has 15 amino acids. Per germline, CDR1 SGHNT and CDR2 YYREEE (reference sequence). The ends lost 4 bases at V and 6 bases at J; junction bases unmatched: 8. Time point described: pretreatment peripheral blood. TCRdb's copy holds only in-frame clones and misses some; the assay was immunoSEQ multiplex PCR. The table records some 100,000 clones, about 90% of them present only once. This rearrangement joins TRBV5-4 to TRBJ2-7, with 12 bases identical to TRBD2. Specimen: PBMCs, collected around atezolizumab (anti-PD-L1) treatment. The TCR originated in a woman older than 75 with urothelial cancer. As DNA, the CDR3 is TGTGCCAGCAGCAAAGAGGGGACTAGCGGGCGCGAGCAGTACTTC. Residues: CASSKEGTSGREQYF. The variable domain in full, completed from reference TRBV5-4 and TRBJ2-7, reads ETGVTQSPTHLIKTRGQQVTLRCSSQSGHNTVSWYQQALGQGPQFIFQYYREEENGRGNFPPRFSGLQFPNYSSELNVNALELDDSALYLCASSKEGTSGREQYFGPGTRLTVT.